These T cell receptor beta chains were read from a single sample in a study of response to subunit inactivated influenza vaccine. MiXCR, applied by TCRdb to the RT-PCR reads, yields one record per CDR3 protein. The sample consists of hundreds of thousands of distinct CDR3 sequences, roughly 10% of them appearing once. The sample was PBMCs from blood, taken on the day of vaccination. The receptor source for this set is a man aged 50-60 years who received an inactivated influenza vaccine. Both conserved end residues are part of each CDR3.

v_gene,j_gene,CDR3aa
TRBV12-3/TRBV12-4,TRBJ1-5,CASSPWRQPQHF
TRBV13,TRBJ2-7,CASSLERSYEQYF
TRBV5-1,TRBJ2-2,CASSLVAPPTGELFF
TRBV28,TRBJ2-7,CASSLKTGNYEQYF
TRBV7-9,TRBJ2-5,CASSPAYQETQYF
TRBV27,TRBJ2-7,CASSFTNIGQGKYEQYF
TRBV27,TRBJ1-2,CASSWSGQAVLGYTF
TRBV20-1,TRBJ2-5,CSARVPVSVRETQYF
TRBV5-1,TRBJ1-3,CASSIGDKAGNTIYF
TRBV7-2,TRBJ1-6,CASSYRSLRDSPLHF
TRBV3-1,TRBJ1-6,CASSQGQGDNSPLHF
TRBV24-1,TRBJ2-3,CATQGGYSTDTQYF
TRBV4-1,TRBJ2-7,CASSSRQGETYEQYF
TRBV3-1,TRBJ2-7,CASSQNPYEQYF
TRBV7-4,TRBJ2-1,CARWTSGRTRNEQFF
TRBV27,TRBJ2-5,CASSARGLAGFELETQYF
TRBV29-1,TRBJ1-5,CSKAGTDDSTNQPQHF
TRBV12-3/TRBV12-4,TRBJ1-1,CASIPGGNTEAFF
TRBV5-4,TRBJ2-7,CASSLVVGGPEEQYF
TRBV28,TRBJ2-1,CASSPPGLAGDEQFF
TRBV7-9,TRBJ1-5,CASSTTGGSNQPQHF
TRBV6-1,TRBJ2-3,CASREVSGRATDTQYF
TRBV6-2/TRBV6-3,TRBJ2-1,CASSWLAGGYNEQFF
TRBV7-2,TRBJ2-3,CASSVLSGSTDTQYF
TRBV12-3/TRBV12-4,TRBJ2-7,CASKPGLTSSYEQYF
TRBV6-1,TRBJ1-1,CASSELDRATEAFF
TRBV10-3,TRBJ2-2,CAISESVTSGELFF
TRBV6-2/TRBV6-3,TRBJ1-2,CASRNPQGNYGYTF
TRBV29-1,TRBJ2-2,CSAGHLTGELFF
TRBV12-3/TRBV12-4,TRBJ2-4,CASSFRNIQYF
TRBV6-5,TRBJ1-6,CASSDSGGNSRPLHF
TRBV4-1,TRBJ2-7,CASSQGGTGRTYEQYF
TRBV20-1,TRBJ2-7,CSAIELAGGSYEQYF